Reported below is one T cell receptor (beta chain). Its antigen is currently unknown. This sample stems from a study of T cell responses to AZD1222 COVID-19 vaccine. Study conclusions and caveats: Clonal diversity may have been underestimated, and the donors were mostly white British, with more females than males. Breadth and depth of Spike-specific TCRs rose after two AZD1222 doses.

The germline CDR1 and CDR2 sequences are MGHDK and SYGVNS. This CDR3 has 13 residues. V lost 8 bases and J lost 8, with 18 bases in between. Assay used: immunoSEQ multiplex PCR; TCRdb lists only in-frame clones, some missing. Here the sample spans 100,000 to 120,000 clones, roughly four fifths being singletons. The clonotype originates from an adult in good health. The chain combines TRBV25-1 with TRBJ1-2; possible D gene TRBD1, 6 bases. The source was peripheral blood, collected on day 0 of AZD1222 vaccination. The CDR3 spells CASLAGQGSGYTF. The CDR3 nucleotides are TGTGCCAGCCTCGCCGGGCAGGGGAGCGGCTACACCTTC.